Shown below are 11 T cell receptor beta chains from a single sample sequenced in a study of blood T cell repertoires in COVID-19. Only in-frame clones appear in the TCRdb table, and some are missing; sequencing was by immunoSEQ multiplex PCR. The data hold approximately 150,000 clones, with about 88% observed a single time. Sequenced input: PBMCs or T cells enriched from blood (not recorded which). These receptors came from a man aged 40-49 years with acute COVID-19.

V and J are TRBV6-5 and TRBJ1-4; TRBD1 is a possible D gene (6 bases). The ends were cut back, 2 bases at V and 8 bases at J, with 9 bases in the middle. Germline CDR1 and CDR2: MNHEY and SVGAGI. This CDR3 has 13 amino acids. CDR3 amino acids: CASSYRDREKLFF. CDR3 coding DNA: TGTGCCAGCAGTTACAGAGACAGGGAAAAACTGTTTTTT.

The chain carries TRBV5-6 and TRBJ2-6; D remains ambiguous. Germline-derived CDR1 and CDR2 are SGHDT and YYEEEE. The V end lost 2 bases, the J end lost 0 bases, and 6 bases lay between the germline ends. This CDR3 has 15 amino acids. CDR3 nucleotides: TGTGCCAGCAGCTTACGACTCTCTGGGGCCAACGTCCTGACTTTC. It is translated as CASSLRLSGANVLTF.

The chain is built from TRBV30 and TRBJ1-5; D not certain. Trimming removed 2 bases from V and 0 bases from J, with 11 bases in between. The CDR3 sequence is 15 residues long. Per the germline V gene, CDR1 is GTSNPN and CDR2 is SVGIG (reference sequence). CDR3 protein: CAWSTDLSSNQPQHF. DNA for the CDR3: TGTGCCTGGAGTACCGACTTAAGTAGCAATCAGCCCCAGCATTTT.

For the CDR3, the DNA is TGTGCCAGCAGTTCAATAGCGGGGGGGCAAACAGATACGCAGTATTTT. It is translated as CASSSIAGGQTDTQYF. The chain employs TRBV27 and TRBJ2-3, with 11 positions matching TRBD2. Per germline, CDR1 MNHEY and CDR2 SMNVEV (reference sequence). The V segment lost 4 bases and the J segment 3 bases; nucleotides outside the gene matches: 6. The CDR3 consists of 16 residues.

The sample holds a few counts of this clone. This chain links TRBV11-2 with TRBJ2-7; 7 positions match TRBD2. The J segment lost 4 bases and the V segment lost 0 bases, leaving 6 bases of the junction unmatched. CDR3 length: 15 residues. Per the germline V gene, CDR1 is SGHAT and CDR2 is FQNNGV. CDR3 nucleotide sequence: TGTGCCAGCAGCTTAGACCCCCAGCGGGGTTACGAGCAGTACTTC. Translated: CASSLDPQRGYEQYF.

This clone has only one observation. The J gene is TRBJ2-5, the V gene TRBV3-1 (or the pseudogene TRBV3-2); TRBD2 agrees at 8 bases. Germline V CDR1 and CDR2: LGHDT, YNNKEL (reference sequence). This CDR3 contains 15 residues. The J segment lost 4 bases and the V segment lost 7 bases, leaving 11 bases of the junction unmatched. The CDR3 bases are TGTGCCAGCATCTCGAGCGGGGGAGGGACAGAGACCCAGTACTTC. Protein: CASISSGGGTETQYF.

The V and J genes are TRBV7-2 and TRBJ2-5; 12 nucleotides agree with TRBD2. The V and J ends lost 7 bases and 5 bases, in that order; junction bases with no gene match: 14. Per germline, CDR1 SGHTA and CDR2 FQGNSA. The CDR3 is made up of 17 amino acids. In DNA, the CDR3 is TGTGCCAGCACCCCAAATGGACTAGCGGGGTTCTTGGAGACCCAGTACTTC. It translates to CASTPNGLAGFLETQYF.

J is TRBJ1-6 and V is TRBV7-9; unclear D gene. The germline CDR1 and CDR2 sequences are SEHNR and FQNEAQ (reference sequence). The CDR3 is 14 residues long. V was trimmed by 3 bases and J by 7 bases, leaving 10 bases between them. The CDR3 is CASSFGLENSPLHF. In nucleotides, the CDR3 is TGTGCCAGCAGCTTTGGGCTTGAAAATTCACCCCTCCACTTT.

This chain links TRBV6-1 with TRBJ2-4; TRBD1 matches at 8 bases. The length of the CDR3 is 12 residues. CDR1 and CDR2 (germline): MNHNS, SASEGT. With V trimmed by 3 bases and J by 8 bases, 0 bases remained unmatched. CDR3 loop: CASSDRGHIQYF. The DNA of the CDR3 is TGTGCCAGCAGTGACAGGGGGCACATTCAGTACTTC.

V is TRBV6-2 or TRBV6-3 and J is TRBJ2-1; perhaps TRBD1 as D (6 bases). The germline gives CDR1 MNHEY, CDR2 SVGEGT. The CDR3 sequence is 15 residues long. The V end was cut by 0 bases, the J end by 2 bases, with 8 bases between. The CDR3: CASSYSGDTYNEQFF. CDR3 in DNA: TGTGCCAGCAGTTACTCAGGGGACACCTACAATGAGCAGTTCTTC.

The J gene is TRBJ2-1, the V gene TRBV9; 11 bases line up with TRBD2. The CDR3 covers 15 residues. CDR1 SGDLS and CDR2 YYNGEE come from the germline V gene. V was clipped by 3 bases and J by 4 bases; unmatched bases: 3. The CDR3, as DNA: TGTGCCAGCAGCGGGGGACTAGCGGATTACAATGAGCAGTTCTTC. Its protein product is CASSGGLADYNEQFF.